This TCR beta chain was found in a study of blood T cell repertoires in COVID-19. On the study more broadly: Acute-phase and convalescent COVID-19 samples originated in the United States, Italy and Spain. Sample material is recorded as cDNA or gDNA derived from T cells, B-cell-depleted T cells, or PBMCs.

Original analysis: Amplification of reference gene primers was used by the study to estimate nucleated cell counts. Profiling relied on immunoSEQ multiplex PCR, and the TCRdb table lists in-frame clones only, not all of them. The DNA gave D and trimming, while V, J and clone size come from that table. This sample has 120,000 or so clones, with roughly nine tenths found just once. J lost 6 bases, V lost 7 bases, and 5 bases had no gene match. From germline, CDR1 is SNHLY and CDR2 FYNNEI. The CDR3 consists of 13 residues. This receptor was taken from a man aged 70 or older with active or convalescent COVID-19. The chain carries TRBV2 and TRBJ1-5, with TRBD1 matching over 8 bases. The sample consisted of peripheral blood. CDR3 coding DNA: TGTGCCAGCACCACGGGACAGGTTCAGCCCCAGCATTTT. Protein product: CASTTGQVQPQHF.